This is a list of T cell receptor beta chains from one sample in a study of cytomegalovirus exposure and HLA in healthy donors. This table comes from immunoSEQ multiplex PCR, and its TCRdb copy is limited to in-frame clones, with some not included. The table includes 150,000 to 200,000 clones, roughly 73% detected once. Sequencing was performed on PBMCs. The receptors originated from a woman aged 40 to 55 in good health and CMV-seropositive. The CDR3 runs from the conserved cysteine through the conserved F or W. The D gene is left open where the match is weak. Expanded clones are given a class, and other clones once, few, many or no size at all.

d_call,v_call,j_call,clone_size,cdr3_nt,cdr3_aa
-,TRBV28,TRBJ1-2,-,TGTGCCAGCAGGTCCACAACCCCTCCGCCCAGGGTGGGCTACACCTTC,CASRSTTPPPRVGYTF
-,TRBV4-2,TRBJ2-7,-,TGTGCCAGCAGCCAAGTCGCGGGACAGCCGCTGACTTACGAGCAGTACTTC,CASSQVAGQPLTYEQYF
-,TRBV18,TRBJ1-1,-,TGTGCCAGCTCACCCAGCGGGGGAAACACTGAAGCTTTCTTT,CASSPSGGNTEAFF
-,TRBV19,TRBJ2-4,-,TGTGCCAGTAGTATCCAGGGCGGTAACATTCAGTACTTC,CASSIQGGNIQYF
-,TRBV12-5,TRBJ2-5,-,TGTGCTAGTGGACTCGCCGGGAAAGATAGGAAGACCCAGTACTTC,CASGLAGKDRKTQYF
TRBD1,TRBV6-6,TRBJ1-5,once,TGTGCCAGCATCCGGGACAGGGGGAAGCAGCCCCAGCATTTT,CASIRDRGKQPQHF
TRBD2,TRBV27,TRBJ2-7,-,TGTGCCAGCAGGACGGGAGGCCCCTACGAGCAGTACTTC,CASRTGGPYEQYF
-,TRBV29-1,TRBJ1-3,-,TGCAGCGTTGAAGTGGGCTTCTCTGGAAACACCATATATTTT,CSVEVGFSGNTIYF
TRBD1,TRBV2,TRBJ1-4,-,TGTGCCAGCAGGGGCCAGGGGGCGCTTAATGAAAAACTGTTTTTT,CASRGQGALNEKLFF
TRBD1,TRBV7-7,TRBJ2-5,-,TGTGCTAGCAGCTTAGCCCAGGGGGCTGAGACCCAGTACTTC,CASSLAQGAETQYF
-,TRBV29-1,TRBJ2-3,-,TGCAGCGTTCTGGAGGGAGCAGATACGCAGTATTTT,CSVLEGADTQYF
-,TRBV7-6,TRBJ2-7,-,TGTGCCAGCAGCTTATCCGGGGGGCTTTTGGAGGAGCAGTACTTC,CASSLSGGLLEEQYF
-,TRBV11-2,TRBJ1-1,-,TGTGCCAGCAGCTTAAGCCTTAACACTGAAGCTTTCTTT,CASSLSLNTEAFF
-,TRBV14,TRBJ2-1,few,TGTGCCAGCAGCCAAGCCGGCGGGAAAGACTACAATGAGCAGTTCTTC,CASSQAGGKDYNEQFF
-,TRBV2,TRBJ2-1,once,TGTGCCAGCAAGAGCGGGCCCAGCTCCTACAATGAGCAGTTCTTC,CASKSGPSSYNEQFF
-,TRBV7-6,TRBJ1-5,-,TGTGCCAGCAGCTCATCGGGGGGGGAAGGCAATCAGCCCCAGCATTTT,CASSSSGGEGNQPQHF
TRBD1,TRBV5-4,TRBJ1-2,-,TGTGCCAGCAGCCTGGCGTCTCTGGGACAGGGATATGGCTACACCTTC,CASSLASLGQGYGYTF
TRBD1,TRBV7-9,TRBJ1-4,few,TGTGCCAGCAGCTTAACCCAGGGGGTGGAAAAACTGTTTTTT,CASSLTQGVEKLFF
TRBD2,TRBV28,TRBJ2-4,-,TGTGCCAGCCGGACTAGCGGGAGGGGAGGGATCGCCAAAAACATTCAGTACTTC,CASRTSGRGGIAKNIQYF
-,TRBV30,TRBJ1-6,-,TGTGCCTGGACCATTGCGCGGAGCTCCTATAATTCACCCCTCCACTTT,CAWTIARSSYNSPLHF
TRBD1,TRBV5-4,TRBJ1-1,-,TGTGCCAGCAGCTTATCCGGGACAGCACCTGAAGCTTTCTTT,CASSLSGTAPEAFF
TRBD2,TRBV18,TRBJ2-4,-,TGTGCCAGCTCACCAGATCTCGGGACTAGAGGGAACATTCAGTACTTC,CASSPDLGTRGNIQYF
TRBD2,TRBV2,TRBJ2-7,-,TGTGCCAGCAGCGAGTACTCGGGACTAGCAGGATACGAGCAGTACTTC,CASSEYSGLAGYEQYF
TRBD1,TRBV28,TRBJ1-2,few,TGTGCCACCGGACAGGGCTCTAACTATGGCTACACCTTC,CATGQGSNYGYTF
-,TRBV5-1,TRBJ2-1,-,TGCGCCAGCAGCTTGCAGGGTGACCTCTCCTACAATGAGCAGTTCTTC,CASSLQGDLSYNEQFF
-,TRBV6-6,TRBJ2-7,-,TGTGCCAGCAGGCCCTCCGGTAGCCTCTACGAGCAGTACTTC,CASRPSGSLYEQYF
TRBD1,TRBV28,TRBJ1-2,few,TGTGCCAGCAGTCCCATGGGACAGAACTATGGCTACACCTTC,CASSPMGQNYGYTF
-,TRBV6-5,TRBJ2-2,few,TGTGCCAGCGTGGCCTCGAGGTCCGGGGAGCTGTTTTTT,CASVASRSGELFF
-,TRBV6-5,TRBJ1-1,-,TGTGCCAGCGTACCAGGGAACACTGAAGCTTTCTTT,CASVPGNTEAFF